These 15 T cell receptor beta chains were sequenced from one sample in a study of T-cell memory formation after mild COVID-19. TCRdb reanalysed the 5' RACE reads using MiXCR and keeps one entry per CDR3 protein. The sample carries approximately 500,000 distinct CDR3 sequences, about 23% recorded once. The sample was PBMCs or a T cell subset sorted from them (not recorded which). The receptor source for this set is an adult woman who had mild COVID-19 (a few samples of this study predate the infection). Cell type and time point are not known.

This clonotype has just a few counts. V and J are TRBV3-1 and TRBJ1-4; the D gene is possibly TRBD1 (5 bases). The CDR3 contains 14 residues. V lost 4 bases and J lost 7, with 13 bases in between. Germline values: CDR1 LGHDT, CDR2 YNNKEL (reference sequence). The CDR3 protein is CASSRGGAGEKLFF. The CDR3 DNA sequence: TGTGCCAGCAGCCGCGGCGGGGCGGGTGAAAAACTGTTTTTT. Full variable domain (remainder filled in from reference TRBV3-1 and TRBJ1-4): DTAVSQTPKYLVTQMGNDKSIKCEQNLGHDTMYWYKQDSKKFLKIMFSYNNKELIINETVPNRFSPKSPDKAHLNLHINSLELGDSAVYFCASSRGGAGEKLFFGSGTQLSVL.

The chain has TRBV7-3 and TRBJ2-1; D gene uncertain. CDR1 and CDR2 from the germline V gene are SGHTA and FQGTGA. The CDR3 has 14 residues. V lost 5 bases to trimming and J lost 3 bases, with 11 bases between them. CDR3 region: CASSAPGLYNEQFF. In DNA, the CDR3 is TGTGCCAGCAGCGCTCCGGGCCTCTACAATGAGCAGTTCTTC.

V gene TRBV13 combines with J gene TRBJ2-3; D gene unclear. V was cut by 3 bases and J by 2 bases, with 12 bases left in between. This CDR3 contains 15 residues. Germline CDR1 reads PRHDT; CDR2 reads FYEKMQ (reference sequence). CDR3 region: CASSFGRVLTDTQYF. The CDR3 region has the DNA TGTGCCAGCAGCTTCGGACGGGTGCTCACAGATACGCAGTATTTT.

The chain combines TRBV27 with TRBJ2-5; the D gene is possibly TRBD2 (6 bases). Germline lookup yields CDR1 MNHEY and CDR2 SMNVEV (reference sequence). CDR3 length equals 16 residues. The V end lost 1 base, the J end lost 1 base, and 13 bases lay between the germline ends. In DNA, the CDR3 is TGTGCCAGCAGTTTATGGGGCGGGGAGGCCCAAGAGACCCAGTACTTC. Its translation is CASSLWGGEAQETQYF.

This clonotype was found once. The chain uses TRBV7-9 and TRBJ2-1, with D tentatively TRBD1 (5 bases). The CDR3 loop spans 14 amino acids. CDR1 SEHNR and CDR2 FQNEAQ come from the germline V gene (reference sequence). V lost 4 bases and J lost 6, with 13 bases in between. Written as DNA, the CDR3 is TGTGCCAGCAGCTCCCCCAGGGCTGTCAATGAGCAGTTCTTC. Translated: CASSSPRAVNEQFF.

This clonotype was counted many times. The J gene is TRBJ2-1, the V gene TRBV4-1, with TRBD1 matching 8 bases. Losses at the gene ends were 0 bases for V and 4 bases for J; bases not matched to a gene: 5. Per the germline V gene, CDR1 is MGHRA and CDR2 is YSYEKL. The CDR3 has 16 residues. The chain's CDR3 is CASSQELQGGYNEQFF. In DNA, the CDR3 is TGCGCCAGCAGCCAAGAACTACAGGGGGGTTACAATGAGCAGTTCTTC.

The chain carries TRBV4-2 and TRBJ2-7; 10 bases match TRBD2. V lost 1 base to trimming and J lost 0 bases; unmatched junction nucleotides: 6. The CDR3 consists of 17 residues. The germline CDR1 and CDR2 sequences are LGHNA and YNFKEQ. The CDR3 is CASSQGLAGVSSYEQYF. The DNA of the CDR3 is TGTGCCAGCAGCCAAGGACTAGCGGGCGTGAGCTCCTACGAGCAGTACTTC.

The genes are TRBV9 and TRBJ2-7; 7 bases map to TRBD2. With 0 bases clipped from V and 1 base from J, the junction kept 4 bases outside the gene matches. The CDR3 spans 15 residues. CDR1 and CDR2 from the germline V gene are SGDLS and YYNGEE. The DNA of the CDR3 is TGTGCCAGCAGCGTAGATTCGGGGGGATCCTACGAGCAGTACTTC. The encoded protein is CASSVDSGGSYEQYF. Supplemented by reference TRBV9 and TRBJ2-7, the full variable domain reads DSGVTQTPKHLITATGQRVTLRCSPRSGDLSVYWYQQSLDQGLQFLIQYYNGEERAKGNILERFSAQQFPDLHSELNLSSLELGDSALYFCASSVDSGGSYEQYFGPGTRLTVT.

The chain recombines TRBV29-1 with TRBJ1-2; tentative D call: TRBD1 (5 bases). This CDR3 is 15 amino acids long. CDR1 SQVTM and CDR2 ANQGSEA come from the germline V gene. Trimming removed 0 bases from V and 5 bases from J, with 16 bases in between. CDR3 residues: CSVEEGPDASYGYTF. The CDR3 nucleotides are TGCAGCGTTGAAGAGGGGCCGGACGCCTCATATGGCTACACCTTC.

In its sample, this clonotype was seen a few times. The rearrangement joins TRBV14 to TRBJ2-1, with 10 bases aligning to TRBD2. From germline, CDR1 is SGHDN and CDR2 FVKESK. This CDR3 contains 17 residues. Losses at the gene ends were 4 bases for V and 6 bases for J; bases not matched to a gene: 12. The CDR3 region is CASSPLGGAGGTNEQFF. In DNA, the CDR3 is TGTGCCAGCAGCCCCCTGGGTGGAGCGGGAGGGACCAATGAGCAGTTCTTC.

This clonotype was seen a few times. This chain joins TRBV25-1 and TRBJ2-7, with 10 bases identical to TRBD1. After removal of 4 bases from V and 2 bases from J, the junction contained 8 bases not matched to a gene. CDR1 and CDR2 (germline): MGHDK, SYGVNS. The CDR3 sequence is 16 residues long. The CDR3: CASSATPGQGTYEQYF. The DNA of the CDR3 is TGTGCCAGCAGTGCCACACCGGGACAGGGGACCTACGAGCAGTACTTC.

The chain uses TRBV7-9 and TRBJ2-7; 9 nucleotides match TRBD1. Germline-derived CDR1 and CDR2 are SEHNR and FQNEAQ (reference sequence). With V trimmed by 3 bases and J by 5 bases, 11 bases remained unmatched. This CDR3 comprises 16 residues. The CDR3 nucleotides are TGTGCCAGCAGCTTTTCCCCGGGACAGGGAGTGGACGAGCAGTACTTC. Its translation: CASSFSPGQGVDEQYF.

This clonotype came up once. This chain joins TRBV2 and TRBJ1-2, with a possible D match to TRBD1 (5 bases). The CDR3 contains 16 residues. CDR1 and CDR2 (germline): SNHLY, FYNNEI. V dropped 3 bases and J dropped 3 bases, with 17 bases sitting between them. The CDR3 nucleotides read TGTGCCAGCAGTGAGTCGACCGGGACGGTACACTATGGCTACACCTTC. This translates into CASSESTGTVHYGYTF.

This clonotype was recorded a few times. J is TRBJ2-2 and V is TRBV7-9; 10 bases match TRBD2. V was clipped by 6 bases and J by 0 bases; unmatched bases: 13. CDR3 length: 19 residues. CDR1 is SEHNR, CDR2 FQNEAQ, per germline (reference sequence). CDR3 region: CASSPRGVAGGANTGELFF. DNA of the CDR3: TGTGCCAGCAGTCCCCGCGGAGTAGCGGGGGGCGCGAACACCGGGGAGCTGTTTTTT.

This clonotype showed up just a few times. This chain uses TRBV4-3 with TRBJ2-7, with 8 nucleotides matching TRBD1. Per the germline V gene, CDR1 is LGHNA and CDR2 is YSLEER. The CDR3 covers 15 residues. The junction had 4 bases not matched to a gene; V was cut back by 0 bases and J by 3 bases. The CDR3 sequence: CASSQDVGTGYEQYF. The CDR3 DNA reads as TGCGCCAGCAGCCAAGATGTCGGGACAGGCTACGAGCAGTACTTC.